This entry features one T cell receptor (beta chain) sequence. What it recognizes is unknown. The data are from a study of chemoradiotherapy in HPV16-positive cancers. Study at large: Two HPV16-positive patients' cells yielded candidate HPV-specific clones and common motifs. Overall study results and limits: For HPV16-positive patients, expanding HPV-responsive T cells associated with longer recurrence-free survival. Non-HPV-specific T cells did not expand in tumors during treatment, whereas candidate HPV-specific clones and E7-related motifs did. HPV-specific T cells were functionally defined from only two HPV16-positive patients.

TCRdb keeps only in-frame clones here, not all; method: immunoSEQ multiplex PCR. The table shows about 68,000 clones, with roughly 90% occurring only once. The receptor's source is a human donor with HPV-associated anogenital cancer. The sample was blood, taken from a patient who underwent chemoradiotherapy.

CDR3 bases: TGCGCCAGCAGCCAACCACAGGGGAAGAACACTGAAGCTTTCTTT. Amino acids: CASSQPQGKNTEAFF. The chain uses TRBV4-1 and TRBJ1-1; 7 bases align to TRBD1. This CDR3 contains 15 residues. Per germline, CDR1 MGHRA and CDR2 YSYEKL. J lost 1 base, V lost 2 bases, and 4 bases had no gene match.